This T cell receptor (beta chain) was captured in a study of T cell responses to AZD1222 COVID-19 vaccine. Study results and limitations: Recipients of AZD1222 seropositive at baseline numbered only 5 or 6. Spike regions recognized by vaccine-associated CD4 TCRs spanned the protein, led by 160-218 and 743-854.

Clones were sequenced by immunoSEQ multiplex PCR, and TCRdb holds only the in-frame ones, with some missing. The sample has over 150,000 clones, approximately 86% seen once; the top ten hold roughly 2.5%. In regard to this clone: Its antigen is still unknown.

Germline CDR1 is MDHEN and CDR2 is SYDVKM. With V trimmed by 5 bases and J by 8 bases, 7 bases remained unmatched. This CDR3 has 14 amino acids. This sample comprised peripheral blood, obtained on day 0 of AZD1222 vaccination. The TCR sequence derives from an adult in good health. The V and J genes are TRBV28 and TRBJ1-4, with 8 bases aligning to TRBD1. CDR3 DNA: TGTGCCAGCAGTGCAGGGGGCTACACCGAAAAACTGTTTTTT. As protein: CASSAGGYTEKLFF.